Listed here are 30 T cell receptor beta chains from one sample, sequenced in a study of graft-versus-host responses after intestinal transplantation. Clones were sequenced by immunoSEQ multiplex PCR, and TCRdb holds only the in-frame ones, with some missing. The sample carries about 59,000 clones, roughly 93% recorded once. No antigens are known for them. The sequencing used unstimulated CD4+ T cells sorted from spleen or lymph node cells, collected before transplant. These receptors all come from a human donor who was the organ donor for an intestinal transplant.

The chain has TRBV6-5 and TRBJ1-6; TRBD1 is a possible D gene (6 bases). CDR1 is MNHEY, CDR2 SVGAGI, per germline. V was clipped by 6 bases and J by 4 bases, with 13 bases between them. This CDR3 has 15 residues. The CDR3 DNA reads TGTGCCAGCAGAGCCAGGCAGGGGTATAATTCACCCCTCCACTTT. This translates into CASRARQGYNSPLHF.

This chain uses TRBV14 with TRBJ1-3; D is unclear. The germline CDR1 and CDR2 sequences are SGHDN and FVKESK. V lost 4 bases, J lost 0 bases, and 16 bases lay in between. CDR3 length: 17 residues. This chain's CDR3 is CASSLSPHGPSGNTIYF. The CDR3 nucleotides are TGTGCCAGCAGCCTTTCACCTCACGGGCCCTCTGGAAACACCATATATTTT.

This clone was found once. This chain's CDR3 is CASSGPGTGSYNEQFF. CDR3 DNA: TGTGCCAGCAGTGGACCCGGGACGGGCTCTTACAATGAGCAGTTCTTC. The chain has TRBV6-1 and TRBJ2-1; the D call may be TRBD1 or TRBD2 (5 bases each). The CDR3 length is 16 residues. V was shortened by 4 bases and J by 4 bases, with 17 bases between the two germline ends. Germline-derived CDR1 and CDR2 are MNHNS and SASEGT.

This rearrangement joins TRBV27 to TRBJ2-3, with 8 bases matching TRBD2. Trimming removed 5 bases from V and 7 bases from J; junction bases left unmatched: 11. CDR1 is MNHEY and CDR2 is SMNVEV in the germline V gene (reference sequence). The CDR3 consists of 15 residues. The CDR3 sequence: CASSTRGGMWNTQYF. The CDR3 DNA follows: TGTGCCAGCAGTACCCGGGGGGGTATGTGGAATACGCAGTATTTT.

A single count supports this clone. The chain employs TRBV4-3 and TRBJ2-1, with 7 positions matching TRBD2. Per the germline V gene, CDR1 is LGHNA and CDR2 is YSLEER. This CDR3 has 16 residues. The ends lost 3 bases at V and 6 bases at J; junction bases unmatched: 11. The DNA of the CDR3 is TGCGCCAGCAGCCAGAGACTAGCTCCTAGACTCAATGAGCAGTTCTTC. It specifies CASSQRLAPRLNEQFF.

CDR3 residues: CASSVVASGNTIYF. The CDR3 DNA reads as TGTGCCAGCAGCGTAGTCGCAAGTGGAAACACCATATATTTT. The chain carries TRBV9 and TRBJ1-3; D is ambiguous. Trimming took off 0 bases at V and 3 bases at J, with 7 bases between the two ends. This CDR3 has 14 residues. Germline CDR1 and CDR2: SGDLS and YYNGEE. Combining the CDR3 with reference TRBV9 and TRBJ1-3 gives the whole variable domain DSGVTQTPKHLITATGQRVTLRCSPRSGDLSVYWYQQSLDQGLQFLIQYYNGEERAKGNILERFSAQQFPDLHSELNLSSLELGDSALYFCASSVVASGNTIYFGEGSWLTVV.

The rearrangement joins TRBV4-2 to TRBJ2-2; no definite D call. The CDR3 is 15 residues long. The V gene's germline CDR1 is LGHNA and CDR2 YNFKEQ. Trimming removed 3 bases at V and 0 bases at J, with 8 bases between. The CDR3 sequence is CASSHTETNTGELFF. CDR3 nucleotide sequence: TGTGCCAGCAGCCATACAGAGACGAACACCGGGGAGCTGTTTTTT.

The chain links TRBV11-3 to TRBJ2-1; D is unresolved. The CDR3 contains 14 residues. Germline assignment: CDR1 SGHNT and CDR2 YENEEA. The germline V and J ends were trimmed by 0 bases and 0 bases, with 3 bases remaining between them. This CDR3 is CASSLDSSYNEQFF. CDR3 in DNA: TGTGCCAGCAGCTTAGACAGCTCCTACAATGAGCAGTTCTTC.

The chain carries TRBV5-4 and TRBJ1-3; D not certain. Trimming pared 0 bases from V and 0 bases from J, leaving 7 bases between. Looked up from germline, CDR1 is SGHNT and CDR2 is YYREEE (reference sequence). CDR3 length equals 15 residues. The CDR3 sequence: CASSLDLFSGNTIYF. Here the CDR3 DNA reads TGTGCCAGCAGCTTGGATCTGTTCTCTGGAAACACCATATATTTT.

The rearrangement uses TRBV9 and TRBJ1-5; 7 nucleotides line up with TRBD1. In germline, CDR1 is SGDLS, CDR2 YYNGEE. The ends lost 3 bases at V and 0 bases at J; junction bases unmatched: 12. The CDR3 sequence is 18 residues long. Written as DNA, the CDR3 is TGTGCCAGCAGCGGCGACAGGGCGAGTAAGGATAGCAATCAGCCCCAGCATTTT. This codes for CASSGDRASKDSNQPQHF.

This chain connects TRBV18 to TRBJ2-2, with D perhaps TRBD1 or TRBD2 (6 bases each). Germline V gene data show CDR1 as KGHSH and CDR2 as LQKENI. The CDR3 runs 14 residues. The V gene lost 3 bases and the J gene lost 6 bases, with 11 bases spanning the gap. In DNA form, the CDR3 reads TGTGCCAGCTCACCCAGGGGAGGACCCGGGGAGCTGTTTTTT. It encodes CASSPRGGPGELFF.

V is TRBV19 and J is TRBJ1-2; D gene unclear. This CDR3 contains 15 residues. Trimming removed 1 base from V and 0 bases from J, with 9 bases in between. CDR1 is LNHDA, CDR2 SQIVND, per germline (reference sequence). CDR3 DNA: TGTGCCAGTAGTATAGGGCAGAGATCTAACTATGGCTACACCTTC. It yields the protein CASSIGQRSNYGYTF.

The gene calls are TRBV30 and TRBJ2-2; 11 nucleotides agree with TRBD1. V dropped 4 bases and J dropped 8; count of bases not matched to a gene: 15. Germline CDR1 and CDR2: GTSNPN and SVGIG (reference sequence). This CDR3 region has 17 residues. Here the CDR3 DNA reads TGTGCCTGGACCACCGGGGCCGGGACAGGGGGGAGGGGGGAGCTGTTTTTT. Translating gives CAWTTGAGTGGRGELFF.

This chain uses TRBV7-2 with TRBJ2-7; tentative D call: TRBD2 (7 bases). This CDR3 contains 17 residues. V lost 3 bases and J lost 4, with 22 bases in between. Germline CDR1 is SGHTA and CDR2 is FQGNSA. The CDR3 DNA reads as TGTGCCAGCAGCTTTTATGGGGGGGCATTCCGGGGATACGAGCAGTACTTC. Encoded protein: CASSFYGGAFRGYEQYF.

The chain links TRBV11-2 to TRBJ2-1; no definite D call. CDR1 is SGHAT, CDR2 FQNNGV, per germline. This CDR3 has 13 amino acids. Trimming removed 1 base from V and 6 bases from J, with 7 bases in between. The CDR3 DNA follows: TGTGCCAGCAGCTTAGCACGTAGCAATGAGCAGTTCTTC. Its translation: CASSLARSNEQFF.

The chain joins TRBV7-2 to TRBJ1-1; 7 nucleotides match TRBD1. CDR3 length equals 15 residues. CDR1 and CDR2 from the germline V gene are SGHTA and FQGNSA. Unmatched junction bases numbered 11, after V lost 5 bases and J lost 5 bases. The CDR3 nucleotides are TGTGCCAGCAGCCTTGTCCGGGCCAGGGGGACTGAAGCTTTCTTT. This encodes CASSLVRARGTEAFF.

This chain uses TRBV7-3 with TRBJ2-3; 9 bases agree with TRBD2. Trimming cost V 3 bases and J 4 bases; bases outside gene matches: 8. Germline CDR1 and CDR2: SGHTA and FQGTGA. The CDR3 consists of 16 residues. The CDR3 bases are TGTGCCAGCAGCTTGGGGGTTAGCGGGGGCCCAGATACGCAGTATTTT. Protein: CASSLGVSGGPDTQYF.

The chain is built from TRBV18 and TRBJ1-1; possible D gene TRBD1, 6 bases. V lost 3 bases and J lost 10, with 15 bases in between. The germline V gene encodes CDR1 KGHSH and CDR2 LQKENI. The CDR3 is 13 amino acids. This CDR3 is CASSPLHIQGAFF. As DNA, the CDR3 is TGTGCCAGCTCACCGCTACACATACAGGGAGCTTTCTTT.

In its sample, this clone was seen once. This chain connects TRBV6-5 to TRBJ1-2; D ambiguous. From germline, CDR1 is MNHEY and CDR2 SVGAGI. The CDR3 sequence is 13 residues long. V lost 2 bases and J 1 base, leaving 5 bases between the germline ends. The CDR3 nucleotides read TGTGCCAGCAGTTACGCCGGTAACTATGGCTACACCTTC. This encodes CASSYAGNYGYTF.

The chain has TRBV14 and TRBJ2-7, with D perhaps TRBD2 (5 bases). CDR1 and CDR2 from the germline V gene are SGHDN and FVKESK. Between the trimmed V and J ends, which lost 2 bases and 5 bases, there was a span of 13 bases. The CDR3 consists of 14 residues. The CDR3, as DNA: TGTGCCAGCAGCCAACTACGGGGAATTGACGAGCAGTACTTC. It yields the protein CASSQLRGIDEQYF.

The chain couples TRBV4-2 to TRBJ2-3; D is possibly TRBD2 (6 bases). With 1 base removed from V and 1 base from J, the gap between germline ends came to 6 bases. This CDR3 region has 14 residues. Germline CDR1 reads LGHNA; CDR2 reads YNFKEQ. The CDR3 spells CASSQGRGTDTQYF. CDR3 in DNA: TGTGCCAGCAGCCAAGGGAGGGGCACAGATACGCAGTATTTT.

CDR3 in amino acids: CASSVDGRGRTEAFF. The CDR3 nucleotides read TGTGCCAGCAGCGTAGACGGCAGGGGCAGGACTGAAGCTTTCTTT. The chain is built from TRBV9 and TRBJ1-1, with D maybe TRBD1 (6 bases). There are 15 residues in the CDR3. V was pared by 0 bases and J by 5 bases, with 14 bases between. The germline gives CDR1 SGDLS, CDR2 YYNGEE.

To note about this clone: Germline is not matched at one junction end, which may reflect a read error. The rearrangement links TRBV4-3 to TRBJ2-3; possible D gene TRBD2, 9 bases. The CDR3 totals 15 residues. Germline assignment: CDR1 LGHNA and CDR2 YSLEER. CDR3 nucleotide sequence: TGCGCCAGCAGCCACGCCAGCGGGGGGACAGGTACGCAGTATTTT. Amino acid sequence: CASSHASGGTGTQYF.

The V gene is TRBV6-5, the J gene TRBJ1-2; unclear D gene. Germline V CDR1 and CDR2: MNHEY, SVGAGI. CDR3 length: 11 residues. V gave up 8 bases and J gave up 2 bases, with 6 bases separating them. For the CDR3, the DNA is TGTGCCAGCGGGCAGAACTATGGCTACACCTTC. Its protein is CASGQNYGYTF.

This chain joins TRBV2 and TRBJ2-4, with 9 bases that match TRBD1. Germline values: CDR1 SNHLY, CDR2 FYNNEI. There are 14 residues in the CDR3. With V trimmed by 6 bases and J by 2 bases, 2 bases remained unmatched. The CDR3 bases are TGTGCCAGCAGGGGGACAGGGTCCAAAAACATTCAGTACTTC. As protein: CASRGTGSKNIQYF.

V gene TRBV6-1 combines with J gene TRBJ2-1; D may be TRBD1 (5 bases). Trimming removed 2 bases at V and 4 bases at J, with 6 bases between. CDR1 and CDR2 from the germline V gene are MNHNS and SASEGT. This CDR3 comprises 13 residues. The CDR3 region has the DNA TGTGCCAGCAGTGAACAGGGATACAATGAGCAGTTCTTC. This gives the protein CASSEQGYNEQFF.

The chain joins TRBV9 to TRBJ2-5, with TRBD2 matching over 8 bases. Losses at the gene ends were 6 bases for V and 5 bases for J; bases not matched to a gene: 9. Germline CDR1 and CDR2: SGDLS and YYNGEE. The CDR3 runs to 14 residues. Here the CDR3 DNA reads TGTGCCAGCAATCCGGGGGGGCCTCAGGAGACCCAGTACTTC. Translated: CASNPGGPQETQYF.

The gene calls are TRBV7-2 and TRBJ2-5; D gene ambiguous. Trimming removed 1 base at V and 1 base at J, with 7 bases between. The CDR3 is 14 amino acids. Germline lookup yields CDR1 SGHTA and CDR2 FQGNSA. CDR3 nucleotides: TGTGCCAGCAGCTTAGGGGGTCCCCAAGAGACCCAGTACTTC. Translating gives CASSLGGPQETQYF.

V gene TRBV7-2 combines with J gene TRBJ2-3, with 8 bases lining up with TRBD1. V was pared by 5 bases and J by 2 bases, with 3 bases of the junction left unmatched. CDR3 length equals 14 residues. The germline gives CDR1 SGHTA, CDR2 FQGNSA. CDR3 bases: TGTGCCAGCAGCCGGGACAGGCTCACAGATACGCAGTATTTT. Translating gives CASSRDRLTDTQYF.

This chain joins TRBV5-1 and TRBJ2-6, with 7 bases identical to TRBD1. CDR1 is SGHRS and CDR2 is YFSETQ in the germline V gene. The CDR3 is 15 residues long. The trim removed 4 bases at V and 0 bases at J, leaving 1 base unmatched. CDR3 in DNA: TGCGCCAGCAGCCCAGGGGGCTCTGGGGCCAACGTCCTGACTTTC. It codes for CASSPGGSGANVLTF.